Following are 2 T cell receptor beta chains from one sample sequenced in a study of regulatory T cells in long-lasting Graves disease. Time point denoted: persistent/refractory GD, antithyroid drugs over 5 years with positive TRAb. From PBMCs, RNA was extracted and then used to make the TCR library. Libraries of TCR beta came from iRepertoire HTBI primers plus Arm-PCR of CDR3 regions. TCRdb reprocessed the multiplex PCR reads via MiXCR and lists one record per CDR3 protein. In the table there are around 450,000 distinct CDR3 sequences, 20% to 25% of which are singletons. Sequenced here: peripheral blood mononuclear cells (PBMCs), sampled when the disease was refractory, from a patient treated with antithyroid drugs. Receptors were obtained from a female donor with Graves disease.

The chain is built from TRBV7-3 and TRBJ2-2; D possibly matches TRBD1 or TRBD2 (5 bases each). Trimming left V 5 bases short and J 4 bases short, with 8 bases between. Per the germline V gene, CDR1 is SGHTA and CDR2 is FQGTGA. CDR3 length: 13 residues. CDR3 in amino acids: CASSDGTTGELFF. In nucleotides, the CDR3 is TGTGCCAGCAGCGACGGGACCACCGGGGAGCTGTTTTTT.

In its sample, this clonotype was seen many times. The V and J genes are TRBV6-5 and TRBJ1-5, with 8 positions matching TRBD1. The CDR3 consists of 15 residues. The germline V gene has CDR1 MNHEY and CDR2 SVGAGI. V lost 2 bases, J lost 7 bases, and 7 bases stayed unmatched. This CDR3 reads CASSYAGGFFQPQHF. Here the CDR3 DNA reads TGTGCCAGCAGTTACGCAGGGGGCTTTTTCCAGCCCCAGCATTTT.